The 24 T cell receptor beta chains below come from one sample, sequenced in a study of T-cell reconstitution after alpha-beta-depleted transplantation in children. Unique molecular identifiers featured in how the TCRbeta library was prepared. TCRdb passed the PCR reads through MiXCR, listing each CDR3 protein once. The sample carries around 370,000 distinct CDR3 sequences, about 9.3% recorded once. Sequenced material: PBMCs from the stem cell graft donor, taken from the stem cell graft. These receptors all stem from a human donor who donated a stem cell graft to a child with acute lymphoblastic leukemia.

This clonotype has only a few counts. The rearrangement links TRBV28 to TRBJ1-1; D is possibly TRBD1 (6 bases). The CDR3 is 16 residues long. With 8 bases removed from V and 4 bases from J, the gap between germline ends came to 23 bases. The germline CDR1 and CDR2 sequences are MDHEN and SYDVKM. CDR3 sequence reads: CASGGGRPSSSTEAFF. The CDR3 DNA follows: TGTGCCAGCGGGGGGGGGCGACCCTCGTCAAGCACTGAAGCTTTCTTT.

The chain is built from TRBV19 and TRBJ1-2; D not certain. This CDR3 comprises 13 residues. V was clipped by 3 bases and J by 4 bases, with 9 bases between them. Germline lookup yields CDR1 LNHDA and CDR2 SQIVND (reference sequence). The CDR3 coding sequence is TGTGCCAGTAGTATCGGATTTCTCTATGGCTACACCTTC. Translated: CASSIGFLYGYTF.

The chain uses TRBV5-1 and TRBJ1-5; perhaps TRBD1 as D (5 bases). The CDR3 contains 15 residues. V lost 0 bases and J 2 bases, leaving 9 bases between the germline ends. Germline CDR1 and CDR2: SGHRS and YFSETQ. The CDR3 nucleotides are TGCGCCAGCAGCTTGGCGGGGGGACGCAATCAGCCCCAGCATTTT. Translation: CASSLAGGRNQPQHF.

This clonotype appeared many times. The chain uses TRBV29-1 and TRBJ2-7, with 8 bases fitting TRBD1. Unmatched junction bases numbered 6, after V lost 0 bases and J lost 2 bases. The CDR3 length is 15 residues. Germline V gene sequence: CDR1 SQVTM, CDR2 ANQGSEA. CDR3 DNA: TGCAGCGTTGAAGATCACGGCAGGGGGCCCTACGAGCAGTACTTC. Protein sequence: CSVEDHGRGPYEQYF.

The CDR3 spells CASSLSYSGKSGNTIYF. CDR3 DNA sequence: TGTGCCAGCAGTTTGTCGTATTCAGGGAAGTCTGGAAACACCATATATTTT. The chain employs TRBV12-3 or TRBV12-4 and TRBJ1-3; a possible D gene is TRBD1 (5 bases). V gave up 3 bases and J gave up 1 base, with 16 bases separating them. The CDR3 consists of 17 residues.

The rearrangement uses TRBV3-1 and TRBJ1-5; D is uncertain. The CDR3 has 13 residues. Germline V CDR1 and CDR2: LGHDT, YNNKEL (reference sequence). The ends were cut back, 2 bases at V and 5 bases at J, with 7 bases in the middle. The CDR3 coding sequence is TGTGCCAGCAGCCAACAGTTGGATCAGCCCCAGCATTTT. This codes for CASSQQLDQPQHF. Based on the CDR3 plus reference TRBV3-1 and TRBJ1-5, the full variable domain is DTAVSQTPKYLVTQMGNDKSIKCEQNLGHDTMYWYKQDSKKFLKIMFSYNNKELIINETVPNRFSPKSPDKAHLNLHINSLELGDSAVYFCASSQQLDQPQHFGDGTRLSIL.

This clonotype occurred a few times. The CDR3: CASSLDRIAGNQPQHF. The CDR3 bases are TGTGCCAGCAGCTTGGACAGAATAGCTGGCAATCAGCCCCAGCATTTT. The rearrangement joins TRBV5-5 to TRBJ1-5; D not certain. The germline V gene encodes CDR1 SGHKS and CDR2 YYEKEE (reference sequence). Trimming took off 0 bases at V and 2 bases at J, with 12 bases between the two ends. This CDR3 comprises 16 residues.

In this sample, this clonotype turned up many times. V usage is TRBV7-9 and J usage is TRBJ2-5; maybe TRBD2 (6 bases). V was shortened by 2 bases and J by 5 bases, with 21 bases between the two germline ends. The CDR3 totals 17 residues. CDR1 is SEHNR, CDR2 FQNEAQ, per germline (reference sequence). For the CDR3, the DNA is TGTGCCAGCAGCTTAAAGGCATATAAACACAGCGGGGAGACCCAGTACTTC. Protein sequence: CASSLKAYKHSGETQYF.

The chain recombines TRBV11-3 with TRBJ2-3, with D perhaps matching TRBD1 (6 bases). The CDR3 length is 14 residues. The germline gives CDR1 SGHNT, CDR2 YENEEA. The V end was cut by 5 bases, the J end by 4 bases, with 13 bases between. CDR3 nucleotides: TGTGCCAGCAGCCCAGGGGACGTCGCAGATACGCAGTATTTT. It is translated as CASSPGDVADTQYF.

This chain connects TRBV6-2 or TRBV6-3 to TRBJ1-5; TRBD1 matches at 7 bases. Per the germline V gene, CDR1 is MNHEY and CDR2 is SVGEGT. This CDR3 is built from 14 residues. The trim removed 8 bases at V and 2 bases at J, leaving 6 bases unmatched. The CDR3, as DNA: TGTGCCAGCCGAGCGACAGGGCGCAATCAGCCCCAGCATTTT. Amino acid sequence: CASRATGRNQPQHF.

The sample holds many counts of this clonotype. J is TRBJ2-1 and V is TRBV15; TRBD2 agrees at 7 bases. The germline V gene encodes CDR1 LNHNV and CDR2 YYDKDF (reference sequence). The CDR3 has 18 amino acids. The ends lost 4 bases at V and 3 bases at J; junction bases unmatched: 15. The CDR3 is CATSNWGGTPGDYNEQFF. CDR3 coding DNA: TGTGCCACCAGCAACTGGGGAGGGACCCCCGGGGACTACAATGAGCAGTTCTTC.

This clonotype was counted ten times or more. The rearrangement uses TRBV28 and TRBJ2-4; D is perhaps TRBD1 or TRBD2 (7 bases each). Trimming stripped 6 bases from V and 8 bases from J, with 14 bases between. The CDR3 extends over 13 amino acids. From germline, CDR1 is MDHEN and CDR2 SYDVKM. In DNA form, the CDR3 reads TGTGCCAGCAGCTTACAGGGGAGGGACATTCAGTACTTC. Residues: CASSLQGRDIQYF.

V usage is TRBV13 and J usage is TRBJ2-6, with a weak D call TRBD1 (5 bases). V gave up 1 base and J gave up 4 bases, with 8 bases separating them. Germline values: CDR1 PRHDT, CDR2 FYEKMQ (reference sequence). This CDR3 is built from 15 residues. The CDR3 DNA is TGTGCCAGCAGCTTAGTGGGGCCCGGGGCCAACGTCCTGACTTTC. It is translated as CASSLVGPGANVLTF.

This clonotype was seen more than once but under ten times. V gene TRBV7-9 combines with J gene TRBJ1-2; D call uncertain. Germline values: CDR1 SEHNR, CDR2 FQNEAQ (reference sequence). CDR3 length: 13 amino acids. The V and J ends lost 0 bases and 4 bases respectively, with 6 bases between them. The CDR3 DNA sequence: TGTGCCAGCAGCTTAGCGAACAGCTATGGCTACACCTTC. Its protein is CASSLANSYGYTF.

V is TRBV13 and J is TRBJ1-1; D uncertain. There are 15 residues in the CDR3. Germline assignment: CDR1 PRHDT and CDR2 FYEKMQ (reference sequence). V was shortened by 1 base and J by 3 bases, with 12 bases between the two germline ends. CDR3 coding DNA: TGTGCCAGCAGCTTAGTTCCGGGGATGCACACTGAAGCTTTCTTT. Translation: CASSLVPGMHTEAFF.

This clonotype was counted a few times. The DNA for the CDR3 is TGCGCCAGCAGCCAAGATACAGGGGCAGGGCGTCAGCCCCAGCATTTT. Protein sequence: CASSQDTGAGRQPQHF. The rearrangement links TRBV4-3 to TRBJ1-5, with TRBD1 matching 7 bases. This CDR3 is built from 16 residues. The V and J ends lost 0 bases and 6 bases, in that order; junction bases with no gene match: 8. CDR1 and CDR2 from the germline V gene are LGHNA and YSLEER.

This clonotype occurred a few times. This chain uses TRBV7-9 with TRBJ2-7; either TRBD1 or TRBD2 may supply D (5 bases each). In germline, CDR1 is SEHNR, CDR2 FQNEAQ (reference sequence). This CDR3 region has 13 residues. Deletions cut 5 bases from V and 4 bases from J, with 12 bases between. The CDR3: CASSPDGAYEQYF. DNA of the CDR3: TGTGCCAGCAGCCCGGACGGGGCTTACGAGCAGTACTTC.

This chain uses TRBV5-1 with TRBJ2-5; 14 nucleotides line up with TRBD2. Germline V gene sequence: CDR1 SGHRS, CDR2 YFSETQ. The trim removed 4 bases at V and 5 bases at J, leaving 4 bases unmatched. The CDR3 contains 15 residues. CDR3 nucleotides: TGCGCCAGCAGCACGGGACTAGCGGGAGAGGAGACCCAGTACTTC. Protein: CASSTGLAGEETQYF. The full variable domain, its missing parts supplied by reference TRBV5-1 and TRBJ2-5, is KAGVTQTPRYLIKTRGQQVTLSCSPISGHRSVSWYQQTPGQGLQFLFEYFSETQRNKGNFPGRFSGRQFSNSRSEMNVSTLELGDSALYLCASSTGLAGEETQYFGPGTRLLVL.

Concerning this clonotype: One junction end does not reproduce the germline sequence, and a read error may be involved. The chain uses TRBV12-3 or TRBV12-4 and TRBJ2-7; a weak D match, TRBD1 (6 bases). CDR3 size: 18 residues. DNA for the CDR3: TGTGCCTGCAGTTTCTCGGCGTTACAGGGTGAGAGAACCTACGAGCAGTACTTC. It yields the protein CACSFSALQGERTYEQYF.

The rearrangement uses TRBV5-1 and TRBJ2-1, with D unresolved. The V and J ends lost 0 bases and 8 bases respectively, with 12 bases between them. CDR1 is SGHRS and CDR2 is YFSETQ in the germline V gene. There are 14 residues in the CDR3. The CDR3 DNA is TGCGCCAGCAGCTTGGCCGGGCTAGTCGATGAGCAGTTCTTC. This gives the protein CASSLAGLVDEQFF.

This chain uses TRBV6-2 or TRBV6-3 with TRBJ2-1; maybe TRBD2 (6 bases). In germline, CDR1 is MNHEY, CDR2 SVGEGT. Between the trimmed V and J ends, which lost 8 bases and 0 bases, there was a span of 11 bases. The CDR3 consists of 14 residues. CDR3 residues: CASVGGDSYNEQFF. CDR3 nucleotide sequence: TGTGCCAGCGTCGGGGGTGACTCCTACAATGAGCAGTTCTTC.

This clonotype was detected only a few times. V usage is TRBV12-3 or TRBV12-4 and J usage is TRBJ2-7; the D call may be TRBD1 or TRBD2 (5 bases each). Trimming shortened V by 8 bases and J by 2 bases, and 10 bases separated the two germline ends. The length of the CDR3 is 12 residues. The CDR3 DNA sequence: TGTGCCAGCCGGGACGGACCCTACGAGCAGTACTTC. Its translation: CASRDGPYEQYF.

The chain couples TRBV10-1 to TRBJ2-7; perhaps TRBD2 as D (6 bases). Between the trimmed V and J ends, which lost 8 bases and 2 bases, there was a span of 19 bases. Germline-derived CDR1 and CDR2 are WNHNN and SYGVQD (reference sequence). The CDR3 loop spans 15 amino acids. CDR3 sequence reads: CASAQDGSPPYEQYF. CDR3 nucleotide sequence: TGCGCCAGCGCCCAAGACGGGAGTCCCCCCTACGAGCAGTACTTC.

This clonotype was detected a few times. V is TRBV27 and J is TRBJ1-5; D is perhaps TRBD1 (5 bases). V dropped 5 bases and J dropped 7 bases, with 15 bases sitting between them. There are 14 residues in the CDR3. Germline V gene data show CDR1 as MNHEY and CDR2 as SMNVEV (reference sequence). CDR3 protein: CASSPSRDLQPQHF. CDR3 in DNA: TGTGCCAGCAGTCCATCCCGGGACCTCCAGCCCCAGCATTTT.